This paragraph covers one T cell receptor (beta chain) sequence. Its antigen is unidentified. This sample is drawn from a study of cytomegalovirus exposure and HLA in healthy donors. The CDR3 loop spans 17 amino acids. Germline V gene data show CDR1 as SGHAT and CDR2 as FQNNGV. V lost 2 bases and J lost 5, with 19 bases in between. Findings and limits, study-wide: Later analysis showed TCR association rates varying by HLA locus, highest for DRB1 and lowest for HLA-C. Testing in vitro showed a few CMV-associated chains specific for CMV antigens.

Amplification used 60 Vbeta primers and 13 Jbeta primers. Assay: immunoSEQ multiplex PCR; the TCRdb copy retains only in-frame clones and omits some. This sample has approximately 140,000 clones, with nearly 80% found just once. Everyone who donated was a healthy bone marrow donor. In nominal health when sampled, donors likely had unrecorded immune exposures nonetheless. Sequencing was performed on PBMCs. The sequence was collected from a man aged 35 to 55 in good health and CMV-seropositive. V is TRBV11-2 and J is TRBJ2-1; weak D call: TRBD2 (5 bases). CDR3 nucleotide sequence: TGTGCCAGCAGCTTATGGACGACTACGTTGCTGAACAATGAGCAGTTCTTC. Protein: CASSLWTTTLLNNEQFF.